The clone carrying this TCR beta chain was detected many times. Using unique molecular identifiers, the investigators prepared the TCRbeta library. In TCRdb, the PCR reads were re-called with MiXCR into one record per CDR3 protein. The data contain 100,000 to 120,000 distinct CDR3 sequences, about a tenth of them seen just once; the ten biggest clones take up 8% to 9.5%. The data were obtained in a study of T-cell reconstitution after alpha-beta-depleted transplantation in children. The CDR3 sequence is 14 residues long. Germline V gives CDR1 MNHEY, CDR2 SMNVEV (reference sequence). Deletions cut 0 bases from V and 10 bases from J, with 14 bases between.

The gene calls are TRBV27 and TRBJ2-3; no clear D gene. The input for sequencing was PBMCs from the stem cell graft donor, taken from the stem cell graft. The TCR was taken from a human donor who donated a stem cell graft to a child with acute lymphoblastic leukemia. CDR3 in DNA: TGTGCCAGCAGTTTATCGAAGGCTGCTTCGTCGCAGTATTTT. Its protein is CASSLSKAASSQYF.